This entry concerns a single T cell receptor (beta chain). Antigen specificity is unknown. The sample originates from a study of early stage breast cancer tumors. Study-wide background: About 70% of the 16 invasive tumors were ER+, PR+ and HER2-. Eight ER+/PR+/HER2- tumors were invasive ductal; a few were invasive lobular. Approximately 10-fold was the mean read coverage per sample. Overall study results and limits: Most shared enriched TCRB sequences were commonly generated ones.

Sequencing used immunoSEQ multiplex PCR; TCRdb keeps in-frame clones, though not all of them. This sample has fewer than 80,000 clones, with approximately 84% found just once. After removal of 10 bases from V and 3 bases from J, the junction contained 10 bases not matched to a gene. CDR3 size: 15 residues. Germline loops: CDR1 MDHEN, CDR2 SYDVKM. The rearrangement links TRBV28 to TRBJ1-4; the match to TRBD1 covers 8 bases. The sequence was collected from a person aged 40-50 years with breast cancer. Material for sequencing was blood. The CDR3 region is CATLTGGRANEKLFF. The CDR3 nucleotides are TGTGCCACCCTTACAGGGGGTAGGGCTAATGAAAAACTGTTTTTT.